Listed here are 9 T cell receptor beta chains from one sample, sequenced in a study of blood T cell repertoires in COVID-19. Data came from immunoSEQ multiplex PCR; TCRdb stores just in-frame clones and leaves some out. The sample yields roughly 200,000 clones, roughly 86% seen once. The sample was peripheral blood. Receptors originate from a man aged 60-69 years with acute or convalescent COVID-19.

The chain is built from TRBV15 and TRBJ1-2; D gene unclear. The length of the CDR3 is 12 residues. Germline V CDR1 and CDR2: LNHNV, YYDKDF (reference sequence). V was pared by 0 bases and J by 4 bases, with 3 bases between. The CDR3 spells CATSRDSYGYTF. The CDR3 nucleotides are TGTGCCACCAGCAGAGATAGCTATGGCTACACCTTC.

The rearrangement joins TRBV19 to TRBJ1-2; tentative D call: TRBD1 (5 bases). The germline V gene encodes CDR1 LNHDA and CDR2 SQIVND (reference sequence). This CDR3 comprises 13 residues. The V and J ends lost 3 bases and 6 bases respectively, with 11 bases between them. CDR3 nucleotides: TGTGCCAGTAGTATTAGGGGTGCGGATGGCTACACCTTC. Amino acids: CASSIRGADGYTF. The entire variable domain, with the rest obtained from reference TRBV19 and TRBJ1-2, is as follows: DGGITQSPKYLFRKEGQNVTLSCEQNLNHDAMYWYRQDPGQGLRLIYYSQIVNDFQKGDIAEGYSVSREKKESFPLTVTSAQKNPTAFYLCASSIRGADGYTFGSGTRLTVV.

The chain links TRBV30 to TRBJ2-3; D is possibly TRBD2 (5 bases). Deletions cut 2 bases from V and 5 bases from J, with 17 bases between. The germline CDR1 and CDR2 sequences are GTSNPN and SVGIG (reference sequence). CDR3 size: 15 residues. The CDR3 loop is CAWSLGQAGGDTQYF. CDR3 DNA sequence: TGTGCCTGGAGTCTCGGGCAGGCAGGAGGAGATACGCAGTATTTT.

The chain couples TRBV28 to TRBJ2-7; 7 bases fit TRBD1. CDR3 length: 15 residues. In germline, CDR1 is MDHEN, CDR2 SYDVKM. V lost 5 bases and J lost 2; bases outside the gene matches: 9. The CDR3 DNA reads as TGTGCCAGCAGTGACAGGGCCAGCCGACCCTACGAGCAGTACTTC. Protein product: CASSDRASRPYEQYF.

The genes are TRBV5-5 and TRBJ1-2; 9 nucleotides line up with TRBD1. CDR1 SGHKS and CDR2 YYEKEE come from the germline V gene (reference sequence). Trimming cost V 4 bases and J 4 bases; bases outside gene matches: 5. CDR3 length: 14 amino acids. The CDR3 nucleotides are TGTGCCAGCAGCCCGGGACAGGGACGCTATGGCTACACCTTC. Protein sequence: CASSPGQGRYGYTF.

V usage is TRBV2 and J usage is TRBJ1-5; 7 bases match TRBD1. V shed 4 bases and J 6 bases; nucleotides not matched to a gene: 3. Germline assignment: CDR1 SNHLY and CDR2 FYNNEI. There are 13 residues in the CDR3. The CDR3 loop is CASSGQGTQPQHF. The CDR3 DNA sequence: TGTGCCAGCAGTGGACAGGGAACTCAGCCCCAGCATTTT.

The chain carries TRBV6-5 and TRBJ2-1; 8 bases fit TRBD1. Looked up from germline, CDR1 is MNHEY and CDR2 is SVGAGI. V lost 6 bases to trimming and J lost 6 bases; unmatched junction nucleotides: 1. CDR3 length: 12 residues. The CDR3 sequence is CASRTGGNEQFF. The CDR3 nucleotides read TGTGCCAGCAGAACAGGGGGCAATGAGCAGTTCTTC.

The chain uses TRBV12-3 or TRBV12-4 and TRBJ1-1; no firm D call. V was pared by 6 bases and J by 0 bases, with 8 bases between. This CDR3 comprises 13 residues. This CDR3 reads CASSAILNTEAFF. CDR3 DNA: TGTGCCAGCAGCGCTATCTTGAACACTGAAGCTTTCTTT.

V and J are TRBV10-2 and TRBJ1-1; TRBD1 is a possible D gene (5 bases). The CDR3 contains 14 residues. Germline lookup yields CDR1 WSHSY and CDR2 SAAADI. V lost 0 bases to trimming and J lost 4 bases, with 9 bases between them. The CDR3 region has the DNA TGCGCCAGCAGTGAGTCCCGCGGGGGCACTGAAGCTTTCTTT. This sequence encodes CASSESRGGTEAFF.